The source of this T cell receptor (beta chain) is a study of blood T cells in healthy people across ages. A second roughly 6 to 11 cycle PCR used barcoded and J-beta primers. Every sample gave at least 3 million paired-end reads containing CDR3. TCRdb used MiXCR to reprocess the 5' RACE reads, holding one entry per CDR3 protein. Of about 750,000 distinct CDR3 sequences listed, about 53% are singletons. This clonotype was counted only a few times. The CDR3 totals 15 residues. V lost 4 bases and J lost 8, with 19 bases in between. Looked up from germline, CDR1 is SGHRS and CDR2 is YFSETQ. The clonotype originates from an elderly man in good health. Sequenced material: blood. The chain employs TRBV5-1 and TRBJ2-1; D tentatively fits TRBD1 or TRBD2 (5 bases each). The DNA for the CDR3 is TGCGCCAGCAGCCGGGGCCAGCGGTTGGAGCATGAGCAGTTCTTC. It encodes CASSRGQRLEHEQFF.